This passage covers 19 T cell receptor beta chains from one sample sequenced in a study of CD8+CD57+ T cells in acquired aplastic anemia. The TCR beta profiling, which covered VDJ combination and CDR3 sequence, was carried out using genomic DNA as the template. TCRdb reanalysed the reads using MiXCR and keeps one entry per CDR3 protein. The sample includes 190,000 or so distinct CDR3 sequences, over 60% of them seen just once. Sample: sorted CD4+, CD8+, or CD8+CD57+ T cells (not recorded which) from PBMCs. The receptor source for this set is a human donor in good health.

The J gene is TRBJ1-2, the V gene TRBV20-1; D is uncertain. This CDR3 spans 13 amino acids. Looked up from germline, CDR1 is DFQATT and CDR2 is SNEGSKA (reference sequence). V was shortened by 6 bases and J by 5 bases, with 16 bases between the two germline ends. Here the CDR3 reads CSALRPSQYGYTF. The CDR3 DNA sequence: TGCAGTGCCCTCCGTCCCTCGCAATATGGCTACACCTTC.

The V call is TRBV7-6, the J call TRBJ2-3; the match to TRBD2 covers 8 bases. J gave up 0 bases and V 6 bases, and 8 bases lay outside the gene matches. The CDR3 length is 16 residues. Looked up from germline, CDR1 is SGHVS and CDR2 is FNYEAQ. The CDR3 coding sequence is TGTGCCAGCAGTCTCTCGGGGGGGCCTAGCACAGATACGCAGTATTTT. It translates to CASSLSGGPSTDTQYF. Supplemented by reference TRBV7-6 and TRBJ2-3, the full variable domain reads GAGVSQSPRYKVTKRGQDVALRCDPISGHVSLYWYRQALGQGPEFLTYFNYEAQQDKSGLPNDRFSAERPEGSISTLTIQRTEQRDSAMYRCASSLSGGPSTDTQYFGPGTRLTVL.

This clonotype was found many times. This chain uses TRBV4-3 with TRBJ2-3, with TRBD2 matching 12 bases. J was trimmed by 6 bases and V by 3 bases; bases with no gene match: 7. The CDR3 spans 16 residues. In germline, CDR1 is LGHNA, CDR2 YSLEER. CDR3 sequence: CASSQPSGGAVDTQYF. CDR3 DNA sequence: TGCGCCAGCAGCCAGCCTAGCGGGGGGGCGGTTGATACGCAGTATTTT.

This clonotype was counted ten times or more. This sequence joins TRBV7-6 and TRBJ2-3; 12 nucleotides agree with TRBD2. The CDR3 contains 18 residues. The germline V gene encodes CDR1 SGHVS and CDR2 FNYEAQ. J gave up 4 bases and V 2 bases, and 10 bases lay outside the gene matches. CDR3 in amino acids: CASSLHASGRARADTQYF. The CDR3 nucleotides read TGTGCCAGCAGCTTACATGCTAGCGGGAGGGCCAGGGCAGATACGCAGTATTTT.

The chain recombines TRBV29-1 with TRBJ2-7; D uncertain. Trimming left V 2 bases short and J 7 bases short, with 12 bases between. This CDR3 spans 12 amino acids. Germline V CDR1 and CDR2: SQVTM, ANQGSEA. The CDR3 spells CSVELSTVEQYF. The DNA of the CDR3 is TGCAGCGTTGAACTTAGTACGGTAGAGCAGTACTTC.

This sequence joins TRBV6-5 and TRBJ1-6; D possibly corresponds to TRBD1 (6 bases). V lost 0 bases and J 7 bases, leaving 10 bases between the germline ends. The CDR3 extends over 15 amino acids. The germline V gene has CDR1 MNHEY and CDR2 SVGAGI. The CDR3 DNA reads as TGTGCCAGCAGTTACTCAACAGGGATCAATTCACCCCTCCACTTT. It yields the protein CASSYSTGINSPLHF.

The rearrangement joins TRBV7-8 to TRBJ1-2, with D perhaps matching TRBD1 (6 bases). Trimming took 5 bases from V and 3 from J, leaving 13 bases between them. CDR3 length: 14 amino acids. Germline CDR1 and CDR2: SGHVS and FQNEAQ. The CDR3 sequence: CASSRGGLDYGYTF. The CDR3 nucleotides read TGTGCCAGCAGCCGTGGGGGCCTGGACTATGGCTACACCTTC.

The rearrangement uses TRBV11-3 and TRBJ2-7; D may be TRBD2 (6 bases). CDR3 length: 15 residues. The germline gives CDR1 SGHNT, CDR2 YENEEA. V was trimmed by 1 base and J by 0 bases, leaving 10 bases between them. CDR3 coding DNA: TGTGCCAGCAGCTTAGTAGTTAGCGGCTCCTACGAGCAGTACTTC. This encodes CASSLVVSGSYEQYF.

The chain employs TRBV7-9 and TRBJ2-3; D possibly corresponds to TRBD2 (7 bases). The V end lost 2 bases, the J end lost 11 bases, and 29 bases lay between the germline ends. The V gene's germline CDR1 is SEHNR and CDR2 FQNEAQ (reference sequence). The CDR3 is 18 residues long. The CDR3 protein is CASSLWGGQGSSYNEQYF. CDR3 sequence (DNA): TGTGCCAGCAGCTTATGGGGAGGGCAGGGGTCATCCTACAATGAGCAGTATTTT.

CDR3 bases: TGTGCCAGCAGCTTAGGACAAGGGGTCCTCGAGCAGTACTTC. Protein: CASSLGQGVLEQYF. The rearrangement uses TRBV7-9 and TRBJ2-7; a weak D match, TRBD1 (5 bases). This CDR3 is 14 amino acids long. Trimming took 1 base from V and 6 from J, leaving 13 bases between them. Germline V lookup: CDR1 SEHNR, CDR2 FQNEAQ (reference sequence).

This clonotype was counted ten times or more. J is TRBJ2-1 and V is TRBV5-8; 7 bases are shared with TRBD2. Per the germline V gene, CDR1 is SGHTS and CDR2 is YDEGEE. After removal of 4 bases from V and 3 bases from J, the junction contained 7 bases not matched to a gene. The CDR3 is 15 residues long. CDR3 residues: CASSGAGSNYNEQFF. The CDR3 bases are TGTGCCAGCAGCGGAGCGGGATCTAACTACAATGAGCAGTTCTTC.

This sequence joins TRBV2 and TRBJ2-3; 8 positions match TRBD2. CDR3 size: 16 residues. Looked up from germline, CDR1 is SNHLY and CDR2 is FYNNEI. V shed 4 bases, J shed 2 bases, and the junction held 8 bases outside the gene matches. The CDR3 bases are TGTGCCAGCAGTGGGGACGGGGGGGCCCTCACAGATACGCAGTATTTT. It encodes CASSGDGGALTDTQYF. The whole variable domain, remainder taken from reference TRBV2 and TRBJ2-3, is EPEVTQTPSHQVTQMGQEVILRCVPISNHLYFYWYRQILGQKVEFLVSFYNNEISEKSEIFDDQFSVERPDGSNFTLKIRSTKLEDSAMYFCASSGDGGALTDTQYFGPGTRLTVL.

This clonotype came up many times. The rearrangement links TRBV9 to TRBJ2-1, with D uncertain. Germline V gene lookup returns CDR1 SGDLS and CDR2 YYNGEE. Between the trimmed V and J ends, which lost 2 bases and 0 bases, there was a span of 9 bases. The CDR3 is 15 amino acids. The CDR3, as DNA: TGTGCCAGCAGCGTTTTAGATCACTCCTACAATGAGCAGTTCTTC. This translates into CASSVLDHSYNEQFF.

This sequence joins TRBV7-4 and TRBJ1-2; D perhaps matches TRBD1 (6 bases). The ends were cut back, 5 bases at V and 7 bases at J, with 11 bases in the middle. This CDR3 contains 12 residues. CDR1 is SGHVT, CDR2 SQSDAQ, per germline. CDR3 DNA: TGTGCCAGCAGCGATAGGACAGCTGGCTACACCTTC. Protein sequence: CASSDRTAGYTF. The variable domain in full, with the rest retrieved from reference TRBV7-4 and TRBJ1-2, is GAGVSQSPRYKVAKRGRDVALRCDSISGHVTLYWYRQTLGQGSEVLTYSQSDAQRDKSGRPSGRFSAERPERSVSTLKIQRTEQGDSAVYLCASSDRTAGYTFGSGTRLTVV.

The sample holds many counts of this clonotype. The chain combines TRBV4-2 with TRBJ1-2, with 10 positions matching TRBD1. V dropped 1 base and J dropped 3; count of bases not matched to a gene: 2. Germline CDR1 and CDR2: LGHNA and YNFKEQ. The CDR3 extends over 15 amino acids. In nucleotides, the CDR3 is TGTGCCAGCAGCCAAGGACAGGGGGCGGACTATGGCTACACCTTC. Translating it yields CASSQGQGADYGYTF.

This clonotype has at least ten counts. The chain carries TRBV20-1 and TRBJ2-7, with a tentative D call TRBD2 (5 bases). The length of the CDR3 is 14 residues. Per germline, CDR1 DFQATT and CDR2 SNEGSKA (reference sequence). Trimming took off 5 bases at V and 0 bases at J, with 14 bases between the two ends. This CDR3 reads CSAHSYGSSYEQYF. The CDR3, as DNA: TGCAGTGCTCACAGCTATGGGAGCTCCTACGAGCAGTACTTC.

This chain connects TRBV7-9 to TRBJ1-1; 10 nucleotides align to TRBD1. Losses at the gene ends were 5 bases for V and 6 bases for J; bases not matched to a gene: 12. Per the germline V gene, CDR1 is SEHNR and CDR2 is FQNEAQ (reference sequence). This CDR3 region has 16 residues. The CDR3 region has the DNA TGTGCCAGCAGCGCCCCGGACAGGGGGAAAAGGTCTGAAGCTTTCTTT. The encoded protein is CASSAPDRGKRSEAFF.

This clonotype has a count of ten or more. This rearrangement joins TRBV16 to TRBJ1-1; 7 nucleotides line up with TRBD1. The CDR3 is made up of 16 amino acids. J was trimmed by 4 bases and V by 3 bases; bases with no gene match: 11. Germline loops: CDR1 KGHSY, CDR2 FQNENV. Written as DNA, the CDR3 is TGTGCCAGCAGCCAGGAAGGGGGCACGGGGAGCACTGAAGCTTTCTTT. Translated, it gives CASSQEGGTGSTEAFF.

The chain employs TRBV25-1 and TRBJ2-7; TRBD2 agrees at 9 bases. The V gene's germline CDR1 is MGHDK and CDR2 SYGVNS. This CDR3 region has 14 residues. V was pared by 4 bases and J by 4 bases, with 5 bases of the junction left unmatched. The CDR3 coding sequence is TGTGCCAGCAGTGCCCCCGGACTAGCGTACGAGCAGTACTTC. Protein product: CASSAPGLAYEQYF.